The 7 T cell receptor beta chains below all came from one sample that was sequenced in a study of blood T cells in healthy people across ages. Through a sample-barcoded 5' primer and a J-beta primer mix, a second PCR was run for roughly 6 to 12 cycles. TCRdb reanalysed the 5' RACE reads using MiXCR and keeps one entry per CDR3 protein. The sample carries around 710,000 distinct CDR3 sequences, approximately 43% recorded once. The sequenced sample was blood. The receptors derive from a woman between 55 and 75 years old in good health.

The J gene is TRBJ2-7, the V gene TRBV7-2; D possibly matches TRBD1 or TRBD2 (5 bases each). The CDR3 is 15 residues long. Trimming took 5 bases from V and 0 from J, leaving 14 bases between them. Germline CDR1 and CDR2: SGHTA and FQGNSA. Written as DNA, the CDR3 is TGTGCCAGCAGCCTTAGAGGGGCGAGCTCCTACGAGCAGTACTTC. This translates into CASSLRGASSYEQYF.

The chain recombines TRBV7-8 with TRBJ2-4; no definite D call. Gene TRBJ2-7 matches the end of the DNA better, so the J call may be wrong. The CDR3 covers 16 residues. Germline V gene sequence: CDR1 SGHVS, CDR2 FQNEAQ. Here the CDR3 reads CASSLAVSPSTYEQYF. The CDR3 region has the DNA TGTGCCAGCAGCTTAGCTGTGTCGCCGAGTACCTACGAGCAGTACTTC.

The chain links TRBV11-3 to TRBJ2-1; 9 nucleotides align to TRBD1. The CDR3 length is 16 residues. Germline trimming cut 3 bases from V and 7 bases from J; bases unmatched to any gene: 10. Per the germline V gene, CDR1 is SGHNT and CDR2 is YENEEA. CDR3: CASSFAGTGFRNEQFF. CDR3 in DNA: TGTGCCAGCAGCTTCGCCGGGACAGGGTTTCGGAATGAGCAGTTCTTC.

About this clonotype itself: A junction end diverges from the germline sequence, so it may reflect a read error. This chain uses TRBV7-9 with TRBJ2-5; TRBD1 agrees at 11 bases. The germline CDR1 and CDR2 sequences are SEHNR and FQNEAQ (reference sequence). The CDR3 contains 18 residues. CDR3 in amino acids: CANSSGQGAPFYQETQYF. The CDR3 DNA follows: TGTGCCAACAGCTCTGGACAGGGGGCCCCGTTCTACCAAGAGACCCAGTACTTC.

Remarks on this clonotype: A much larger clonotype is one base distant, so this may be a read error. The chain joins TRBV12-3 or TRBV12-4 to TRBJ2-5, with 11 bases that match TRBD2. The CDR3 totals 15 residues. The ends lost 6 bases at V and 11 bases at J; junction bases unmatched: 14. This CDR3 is CASSPGLAVDNEQYF. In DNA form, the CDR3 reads TGTGCCAGCAGCCCGGGACTAGCGGTGGACAATGAGCAGTACTTC.

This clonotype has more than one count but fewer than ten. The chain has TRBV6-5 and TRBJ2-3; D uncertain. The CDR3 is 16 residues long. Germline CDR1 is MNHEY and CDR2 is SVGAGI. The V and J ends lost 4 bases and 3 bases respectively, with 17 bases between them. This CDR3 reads CASSSLQRPYTDTQYF. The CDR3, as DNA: TGTGCCAGCAGTTCTTTGCAGCGACCCTATACAGATACGCAGTATTTT.

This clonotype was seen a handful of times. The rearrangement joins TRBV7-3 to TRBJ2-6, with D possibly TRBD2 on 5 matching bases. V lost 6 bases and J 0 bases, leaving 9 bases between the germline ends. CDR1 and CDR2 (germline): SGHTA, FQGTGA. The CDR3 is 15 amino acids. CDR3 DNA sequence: TGTGCCAGCAGATCGGGGAGCTCTGGGGCCAACGTCCTGACTTTC. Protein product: CASRSGSSGANVLTF.